The text below deals with one T cell receptor beta chain. The antigen remains unidentified. At the time of sampling, donors were nominally healthy, though unrecorded immune exposures were likely. Trimming cost V 3 bases and J 9 bases, with 13 bases left between them. CDR1 and CDR2 (germline): SNHLY, FYNNEI. The length of the CDR3 is 13 residues. PCR primers comprised 60 Vbeta and 13 Jbeta primers. Assay used: immunoSEQ multiplex PCR; TCRdb lists only in-frame clones, some missing. Among about 76,000 clones listed, roughly 85% were seen once. This specimen comes from a study of cytomegalovirus exposure and HLA in healthy donors. Study-level results: Associated with cytomegalovirus, according to the listing, were 150 to 200 TCR beta chains. Most TCR beta V segments were productive about 90% or about 30% of the time in an earlier analysis. Donor immune exposure was known only as CMV serostatus.

The sample was PBMCs. The V gene is TRBV2, the J gene TRBJ2-3, with D uncertain. This TCR came from a man aged 25 to 45 in good health and CMV-seronegative. The CDR3 nucleotides are TGTGCCAGCAGTGACCCCGGAGCGTCCACGCAGTATTTT. Protein sequence: CASSDPGASTQYF.